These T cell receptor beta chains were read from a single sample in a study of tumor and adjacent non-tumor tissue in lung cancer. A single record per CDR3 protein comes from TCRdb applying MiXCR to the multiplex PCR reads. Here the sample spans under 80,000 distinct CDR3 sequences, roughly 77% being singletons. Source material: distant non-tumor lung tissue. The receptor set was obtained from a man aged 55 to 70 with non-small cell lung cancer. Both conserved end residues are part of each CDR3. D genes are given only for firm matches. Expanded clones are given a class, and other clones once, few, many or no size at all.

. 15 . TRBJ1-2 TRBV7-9 TGTGCCAGCAGCCCCGGGACAAGGGGCTCCTATGGCTACACCTTC CASSPGTRGSYGYTF
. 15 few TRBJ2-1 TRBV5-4 TGTGCCAGCAGCTCCCCGCAGGGGTTCATATATGAGCAGTTCTTC CASSSPQGFIYEQFF
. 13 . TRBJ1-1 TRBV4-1 TGCGCCAGCAGCCATGGCTCGTTCACTGAAGCTTTCTTT CASSHGSFTEAFF
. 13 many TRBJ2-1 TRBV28 TGTGCCAGCAGTAAAGGAGGTTGGGATGAGCAGTTCTTC CASSKGGWDEQFF
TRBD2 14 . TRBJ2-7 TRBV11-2 TGTGCCAGCAGCTCCGACCGGGGGGGCTACGAGCAGTACTTC CASSSDRGGYEQYF
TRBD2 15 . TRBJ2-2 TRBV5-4 TGTGCCAGCAGCGCGACTAGCCCGAACACCGGGGAGCTGTTTTTT CASSATSPNTGELFF
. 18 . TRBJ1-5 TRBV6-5 TGTGCCAGCAGTAACCGGGGTACCGGGACAATGGGCAATCAGCCCCAGCATTTT CASSNRGTGTMGNQPQHF
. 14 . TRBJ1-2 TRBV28 TGTGCCAGCAGTCCACTAGTGGCCAAAAATGGCTATACCTTC CASSPLVAKNGYTF
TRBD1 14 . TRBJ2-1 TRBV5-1 TGCGCCAGCAGCCCCGGGACAGGGAGCAGTGAACAGTTCTTC CASSPGTGSSEQFF
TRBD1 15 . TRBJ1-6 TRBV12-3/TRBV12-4 TGTGCCAGCAGTTTACGGACAGGTCTAAATTCACCCCTTCACTTT CASSLRTGLNSPLHF
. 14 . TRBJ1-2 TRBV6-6 TGTGACAGCAGCGTTGTAGTACAGGGTAATTCCTTCACCTTC CDSSVVVQGNSFTF
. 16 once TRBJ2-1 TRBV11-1 TGTGCCAGCAGCTTTGCTCATGGAATTGGGATGAATGAACAGTTCTTC CASSFAHGIGMNEQFF
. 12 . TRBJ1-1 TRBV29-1 TGTAGCGTTGAATCATGGAACACTGAAGCTTTCTTT CSVESWNTEAFF
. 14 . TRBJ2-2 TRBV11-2 TGTGCCAGCAGCTTAGAATCCGGAGTCGCGGAGCAGTTTTTT CASSLESGVAEQFF
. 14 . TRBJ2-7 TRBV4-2 TGTGTCAGCAGCTACCAGGGTGGAAGGAACGAGCAGTACTTC CVSSYQGGRNEQYF
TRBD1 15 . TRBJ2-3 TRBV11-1 TGTGCCTGCAGACCCGGGACAGGGTTCACAGGTACGCAATATTTT CACRPGTGFTGTQYF
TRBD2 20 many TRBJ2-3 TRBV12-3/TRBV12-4 TGTGCCAGCAGTTGCTGGACTAGCGGGGTCTGGAATACAAGCACAGATACGCAGTATTTT CASSCWTSGVWNTSTDTQYF
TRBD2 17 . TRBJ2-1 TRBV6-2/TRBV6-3 TGTGCCAGCAGTTACAATTTACGCGGGAGTTTCCCCCCTGAGCCATTCTTC CASSYNLRGSFPPEPFF
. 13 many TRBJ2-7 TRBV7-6 TGTGCCAGCAGCTCCGGGACCACTTTTGAGCAGTACTTC CASSSGTTFEQYF
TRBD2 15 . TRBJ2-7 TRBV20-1 TGCAATGCTACAGGGACTAGCGGGAGATTAGACGAGCAGTACTTC CNATGTSGRLDEQYF
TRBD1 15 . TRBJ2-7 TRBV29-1 TGCAACGCAACAAGGGGAGGACAGGGTTCCCGCGAGCAGTACTTC CNATRGGQGSREQYF
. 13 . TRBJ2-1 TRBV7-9 TGTGCCAGCAGCGCCGGCTGCCTACAGGGGCAGTTCTTC CASSAGCLQGQFF
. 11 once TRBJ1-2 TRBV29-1 TGCAGCGTTCCTGCAGGGGAAGGCTACATCTTC CSVPAGEGYIF
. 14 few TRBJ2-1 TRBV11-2 TGTGCCAGCAGCTTAGATCATCGCGTTGATGGGCAGTTTTTC CASSLDHRVDGQFF
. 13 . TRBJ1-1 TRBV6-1 TGTGCCAGTAGTGATACAGATAGCACTGAAGCTTTCTTT CASSDTDSTEAFF
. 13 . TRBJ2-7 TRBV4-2 TGTGCCAGCAGCCAAGATCGGGGCTACGAGCAGTACTTC CASSQDRGYEQYF
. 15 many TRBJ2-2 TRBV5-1 TGCGCCAGCAGCCCGTGGACTAAGGACACCGGGGAGCTGTTTTTT CASSPWTKDTGELFF
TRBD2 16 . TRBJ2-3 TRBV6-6 TGTGCCAGCGCAATAACTAGCGGAGATCTCACAGATACGCAGTATTTT CASAITSGDLTDTQYF
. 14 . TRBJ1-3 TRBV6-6 TGTGCCAGCCTCGGGGGAAGCTCTGGAAACATCATATATTTT CASLGGSSGNIIYF
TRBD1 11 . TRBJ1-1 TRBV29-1 TGCAGCGCTAGACAGGGGGCTGAAGCTTTCTTC CSARQGAEAFF
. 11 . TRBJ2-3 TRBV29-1 TGTAGCGTTGGAAACGGGGGTACGCAGTATTTT CSVGNGGTQYF
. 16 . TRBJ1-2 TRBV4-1 . CARSQVATGANYGYAF
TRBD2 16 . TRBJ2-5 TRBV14 TGTGTCAGCAGCCGCTGGACTATCGGGAGGCAAGAGACCCATTACTTC CVSSRWTIGRQETHYF
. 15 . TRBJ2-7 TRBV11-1 TGTGCCAGCAGCTTTGGTCAAGGAACCTTCTACGAACAGTACTTC CASSFGQGTFYEQYF
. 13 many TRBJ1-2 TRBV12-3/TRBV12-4 TGTGCCAGCAGTTTAGGCTACGGCAGAGATATTATCTTC CASSLGYGRDIIF
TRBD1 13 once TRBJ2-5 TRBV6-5 TGTGCCAGCATTTTCGGACAGGCAGTGACCCAGTACTTC CASIFGQAVTQYF
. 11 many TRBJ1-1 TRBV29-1 TGCAGCGTAGGGATGCCGAGCGAAGCTTTCTTT CSVGMPSEAFF
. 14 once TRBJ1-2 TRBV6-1 TGTGTCAGCAGCCCGGACCCAGCTAACTATGACTACACCTTC CVSSPDPANYDYTF
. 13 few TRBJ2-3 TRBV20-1 TGCAGTGCTAGCCGACCCCCCACAGATACGCAGTATTTT CSASRPPTDTQYF
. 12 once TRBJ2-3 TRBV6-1 TGTGCCAGCACTCCTAACACATATACGCCGTATTTT CASTPNTYTPYF
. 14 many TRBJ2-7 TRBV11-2 TGTGCCAGCAGCTTAACCGACGGAGCCTACGAGCAGTACTTC CASSLTDGAYEQYF
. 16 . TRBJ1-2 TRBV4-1 TGTGCCAGCAGCCAAGATGTCGACAGGAGAGACTATGACTACACCTTC CASSQDVDRRDYDYTF
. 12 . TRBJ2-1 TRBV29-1 TGCAGCGTTGAGGGCCTCAGCAATGAGCAGTTCTTC CSVEGLSNEQFF
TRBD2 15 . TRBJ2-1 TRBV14 TGTGCCAGCAGTCACGGACTAGCTTGGTGCAATGAGCAGTTCTTC CASSHGLAWCNEQFF
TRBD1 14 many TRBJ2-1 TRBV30 TGTGCCTGCAACTACAGGGGCCTGGGCAATGAGCAGTTCTTC CACNYRGLGNEQFF
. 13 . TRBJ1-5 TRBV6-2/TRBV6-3 TGTGCCAGCAGTACTGGGCCCTATCAGCCTCACCATTTT CASSTGPYQPHHF
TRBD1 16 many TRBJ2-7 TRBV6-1 TGTGCCAGCAGTGACCCCAGAAGGACAGGCTCCTACGAGCAGTACTTC CASSDPRRTGSYEQYF
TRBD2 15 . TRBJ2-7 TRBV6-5 TGTGCCAGCAGTTACTGGAGGCGGGAGATGACCGAGCAGTACTTC CASSYWRREMTEQYF
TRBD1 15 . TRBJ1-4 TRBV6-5 TGTGCCAGCAGTTGCACGGGGCAGGGGGGAGAAAAACTGTTTTTT CASSCTGQGGEKLFF
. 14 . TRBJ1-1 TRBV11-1 TGTGCCAGCAGCTTGAAGGAGTTGAACACTGAAGCTTTCTTT CASSLKELNTEAFF